This is a list of T cell receptor beta chains from one sample in a study of vaccination effects on CD4 cells after COVID-19. Their antigens remain unidentified. TCRdb's copy holds only in-frame clones and misses some; the assay was immunoSEQ multiplex PCR. The sample yields 45,000 to 75,000 clones, roughly 80% seen once. Sequences were derived from CD4+ T cells from PBMCs cultured without peptide, sampled before COVID-19 vaccination. The receptors stem from a human donor who received a COVID-19 vaccine. The CDR3 runs from the conserved cysteine through the conserved F or W. The D gene is left open where the match is weak. Clone size is not always given. Where it is, it says once, few, many or a class for expanded clones.

CDR3 DNA: TGTGCCAGCAGCACACAGGGCTCTGGAAACACCATATATTTT
CDR3 protein: CASSTQGSGNTIYF
J gene: TRBJ1-3
D gene: -
V gene: TRBV7-2
clone size: once

CDR3 DNA: TGTGCCAGCTCACCTCAGGGGCTGAATTCACCCCTCCACTTT
CDR3 protein: CASSPQGLNSPLHF
J gene: TRBJ1-6
D gene: -
V gene: TRBV18
clone size: -

CDR3 DNA: TGTGCCTGGAGTGTACTGGGAGGTAATACGCAGTATTTT
CDR3 protein: CAWSVLGGNTQYF
J gene: TRBJ2-3
D gene: -
V gene: TRBV30
clone size: once

CDR3 DNA: TGTGCCAGCAGCTTAACTTTAGCCACGAACACCGGGGAGCTGTTTTTT
CDR3 protein: CASSLTLATNTGELFF
J gene: TRBJ2-2
D gene: -
V gene: TRBV7-3
clone size: -

CDR3 DNA: TGTGCCAGCTCACCAGAGCTGTTAGGCACAGGGAACTATGGCTACACCTTC
CDR3 protein: CASSPELLGTGNYGYTF
J gene: TRBJ1-2
D gene: -
V gene: TRBV18
clone size: few

CDR3 DNA: TGCGCCAGCAGCCAAGAGGCAGGGAGTCAGCCCCAGCATTTT
CDR3 protein: CASSQEAGSQPQHF
J gene: TRBJ1-5
D gene: -
V gene: TRBV4-3
clone size: -

CDR3 DNA: TGTGCCAGCTCTAAAGGGGTAGGGGACAATCAGCCCCAGCATTTT
CDR3 protein: CASSKGVGDNQPQHF
J gene: TRBJ1-5
D gene: -
V gene: TRBV18
clone size: -

CDR3 DNA: TGTGCCAGCAGCGCCGCCCCTCGGGGTTCTGGGGCCAACGTCCTGACTTTC
CDR3 protein: CASSAAPRGSGANVLTF
J gene: TRBJ2-6
D gene: -
V gene: TRBV9
clone size: medium-sized

CDR3 DNA: TGTGCCAGCTCTCGAGAGACAGCTTATTATGGCTACACCTTC
CDR3 protein: CASSRETAYYGYTF
J gene: TRBJ1-2
D gene: -
V gene: TRBV28
clone size: few

CDR3 DNA: TGTGCCAGCAGTCTCCCAGGACAGGGGGCAAATGAAGCTTTCTTT
CDR3 protein: CASSLPGQGANEAFF
J gene: TRBJ1-1
D gene: TRBD1
V gene: TRBV6-6
clone size: -

CDR3 DNA: TGCGCCAGCAGCTTGGGCGATGATAATGAGCAGTTCTTC
CDR3 protein: CASSLGDDNEQFF
J gene: TRBJ2-1
D gene: -
V gene: TRBV5-1
clone size: -

CDR3 DNA: TGCAGTGCTAGTGTGGACAGACGATCCACAGATACGCAGTATTTT
CDR3 protein: CSASVDRRSTDTQYF
J gene: TRBJ2-3
D gene: -
V gene: TRBV20-1
clone size: -

CDR3 DNA: TGTGCCAGCAGTCACGGGGGGGGCGTCCCTTACAATGAGCAGTTCTTC
CDR3 protein: CASSHGGGVPYNEQFF
J gene: TRBJ2-1
D gene: TRBD2
V gene: TRBV6-2/TRBV6-3
clone size: -

CDR3 DNA: TGTGCCAGCAGCCTTTACAGGGTCGACACCGGGGAGCTGTTTTTT
CDR3 protein: CASSLYRVDTGELFF
J gene: TRBJ2-2
D gene: -
V gene: TRBV7-2
clone size: -

CDR3 DNA: TGTGCCAGCTCACCAAACCTCGGAAGGGAAGAGACCCAGTACTTC
CDR3 protein: CASSPNLGREETQYF
J gene: TRBJ2-5
D gene: -
V gene: TRBV18
clone size: once

CDR3 DNA: TGTGCCAGCAGCTTCGACAGGGGGATGAACACTGAAGCTTTCTTT
CDR3 protein: CASSFDRGMNTEAFF
J gene: TRBJ1-1
D gene: TRBD1
V gene: TRBV5-4
clone size: -

CDR3 DNA: TGTGCCAGCAGCCAACCCCGTGGGGGGTGGAATGAGCAGTTCTTC
CDR3 protein: CASSQPRGGWNEQFF
J gene: TRBJ2-1
D gene: -
V gene: TRBV4-2
clone size: -

CDR3 DNA: TGTGCCAGCAGTGAACCCGATGAAAAACTGTTTTTT
CDR3 protein: CASSEPDEKLFF
J gene: TRBJ1-4
D gene: -
V gene: TRBV2
clone size: few

CDR3 DNA: TGCGCCAGCAGCTTGGGGCCGGGGGGAAGCAATCAGCCCCAGCATTTT
CDR3 protein: CASSLGPGGSNQPQHF
J gene: TRBJ1-5
D gene: -
V gene: TRBV5-1
clone size: -

CDR3 DNA: TGTGCCAGCAGCTTAGCGGGACCAGGGACTGAAGCTTTCTTT
CDR3 protein: CASSLAGPGTEAFF
J gene: TRBJ1-1
D gene: -
V gene: TRBV7-9
clone size: -

CDR3 DNA: TGCGCCAGCAAGGGGACAGGGAGCCGGAGAACAGATACGCAGTATTTT
CDR3 protein: CASKGTGSRRTDTQYF
J gene: TRBJ2-3
D gene: TRBD1
V gene: TRBV10-2
clone size: -

CDR3 DNA: TGTGCCAGCAGGTCCCCAGGGCCGCCTCCCTGGGCCTATAATTCACCCCTCCACTTT
CDR3 protein: CASRSPGPPPWAYNSPLHF
J gene: TRBJ1-6
D gene: -
V gene: TRBV6-4
clone size: -

CDR3 DNA: TGTGCCAGCAGTGAACCCGGGTCTTTCACCGGGGAGCTGTTTTTT
CDR3 protein: CASSEPGSFTGELFF
J gene: TRBJ2-2
D gene: -
V gene: TRBV25-1
clone size: -

CDR3 DNA: TGCGCCAGCAGCTTAACGGCAGGGGGATACGCAACTAATGAAAAACTGTTTTTT
CDR3 protein: CASSLTAGGYATNEKLFF
J gene: TRBJ1-4
D gene: TRBD1
V gene: TRBV5-1
clone size: -

CDR3 DNA: TGTGCCAGCAGTCAGCAGGGGGTCACTGAAGCTTTCTTT
CDR3 protein: CASSQQGVTEAFF
J gene: TRBJ1-1
D gene: TRBD1
V gene: TRBV7-2
clone size: once

CDR3 DNA: TGTGCCAGCAGCTCCGCGCATGAGCAGTTCTTC
CDR3 protein: CASSSAHEQFF
J gene: TRBJ2-1
D gene: -
V gene: TRBV7-2
clone size: -

CDR3 DNA: TGTGCCAGCAGTTCCGTTTCGGGGAGGTACAATGAGCAGTTCTTC
CDR3 protein: CASSSVSGRYNEQFF
J gene: TRBJ2-1
D gene: -
V gene: TRBV27
clone size: once

CDR3 DNA: TGTGCCAGCAGCTTCTCCCAGCAAGATACGCAGTATTTT
CDR3 protein: CASSFSQQDTQYF
J gene: TRBJ2-3
D gene: -
V gene: TRBV7-3
clone size: -

CDR3 DNA: TGCGCCAGCAGCTCGACGGGACAGGGGATGGGAGATACGCAGTATTTT
CDR3 protein: CASSSTGQGMGDTQYF
J gene: TRBJ2-3
D gene: TRBD1
V gene: TRBV5-1
clone size: -

CDR3 DNA: TGTGCCCGAGGGGGGGAAACCTCCTCCTACAATGAGCAGTTCTTC
CDR3 protein: CARGGETSSYNEQFF
J gene: TRBJ2-1
D gene: -
V gene: TRBV30
clone size: -

CDR3 DNA: TGTGCCAGCAGCCAAATCCCTGAGACCCAGTACTTC
CDR3 protein: CASSQIPETQYF
J gene: TRBJ2-5
D gene: -
V gene: TRBV11-2
clone size: -

CDR3 DNA: TGCAGCGTTGCCCCGGGACAGGGACTCACTAAAGCTTTCTTT
CDR3 protein: CSVAPGQGLTKAFF
J gene: TRBJ1-1
D gene: TRBD1
V gene: TRBV29-1
clone size: few

CDR3 DNA: TGTGCCAGCAGCTTAACGGCTAGCGGGGGGGTCCGCACAGATACGCAGTATTTT
CDR3 protein: CASSLTASGGVRTDTQYF
J gene: TRBJ2-3
D gene: TRBD2
V gene: TRBV7-3
clone size: -

CDR3 DNA: TGTGCCAGCAGCGCCCCAAACTATGGCTACACCTTC
CDR3 protein: CASSAPNYGYTF
J gene: TRBJ1-2
D gene: -
V gene: TRBV9
clone size: few

CDR3 DNA: TGCGCCAGCAGTGAGACTAACACTGAAGCTTTCTTT
CDR3 protein: CASSETNTEAFF
J gene: TRBJ1-1
D gene: -
V gene: TRBV10-2
clone size: -

CDR3 DNA: TGTGCCACCAGTGATCCAAGGACAGGAGACTCCTATGGCTACACCTTC
CDR3 protein: CATSDPRTGDSYGYTF
J gene: TRBJ1-2
D gene: TRBD1
V gene: TRBV24-1
clone size: -

CDR3 DNA: TGCGCCAGCAGCGTCAGCCCCAATCAGCCCCAGCATTTT
CDR3 protein: CASSVSPNQPQHF
J gene: TRBJ1-5
D gene: -
V gene: TRBV5-1
clone size: few

CDR3 DNA: TGTGCCAGCAGCTTAGTTTCGGGTCTCAATGAGCAGTTCTTC
CDR3 protein: CASSLVSGLNEQFF
J gene: TRBJ2-1
D gene: -
V gene: TRBV7-9
clone size: -

CDR3 DNA: TGTGCCAGCAGCCTTGATGGGCAGTACCAAGAGACCCAGTACTTC
CDR3 protein: CASSLDGQYQETQYF
J gene: TRBJ2-5
D gene: -
V gene: TRBV5-6
clone size: -

CDR3 DNA: TGTGCCAGCAGCTTAGTCGAGACTAGATGGGTTGGAAATGAGCAGTTCTTC
CDR3 protein: CASSLVETRWVGNEQFF
J gene: TRBJ2-1
D gene: -
V gene: TRBV7-8
clone size: -

CDR3 DNA: TGTGCCATCAGTGAGTCCGTAGGGGGAGACGAGACCCAGTACTTC
CDR3 protein: CAISESVGGDETQYF
J gene: TRBJ2-5
D gene: -
V gene: TRBV10-3
clone size: few

CDR3 DNA: TGTGCCACCAGTGATTCGCGCCATGAGCAGTTCTTC
CDR3 protein: CATSDSRHEQFF
J gene: TRBJ2-1
D gene: -
V gene: TRBV24-1
clone size: once

CDR3 DNA: TGTGCCAGCAGTGCAGGGGTTAGGAATTCACCCCTCCACTTT
CDR3 protein: CASSAGVRNSPLHF
J gene: TRBJ1-6
D gene: -
V gene: TRBV28
clone size: -

CDR3 DNA: TGTGCCACCAGTGATACAGATCGATCTAACTATGGCTACACCTTC
CDR3 protein: CATSDTDRSNYGYTF
J gene: TRBJ1-2
D gene: -
V gene: TRBV24-1
clone size: -

CDR3 DNA: TGCGCCAGCAGCCAAGATGTGGCTTACAATGAGCAGTTCTTC
CDR3 protein: CASSQDVAYNEQFF
J gene: TRBJ2-1
D gene: -
V gene: TRBV4-1
clone size: -

CDR3 DNA: TGTGCCAGCAGCTTGGGACAGGGCAAGAATTCACCCCTCCACTTT
CDR3 protein: CASSLGQGKNSPLHF
J gene: TRBJ1-6
D gene: TRBD1
V gene: TRBV7-9
clone size: -

CDR3 DNA: TGTGCCAGCATGACGGGACAGACCCCCGAAAAACTGTTTTTT
CDR3 protein: CASMTGQTPEKLFF
J gene: TRBJ1-4
D gene: TRBD1
V gene: TRBV6-5
clone size: -

CDR3 DNA: TGCGCCAGCAGCCTACAGGGGCTCTATGGCTACACCTTC
CDR3 protein: CASSLQGLYGYTF
J gene: TRBJ1-2
D gene: TRBD1
V gene: TRBV5-1
clone size: -

CDR3 DNA: TGCAGTGCTAGAGGCGGGAATGAGCAGTTCTTC
CDR3 protein: CSARGGNEQFF
J gene: TRBJ2-1
D gene: -
V gene: TRBV20-1
clone size: once

CDR3 DNA: TGTGCCAGCAGCCAAGAAACGAGGATGAACACTGAAGCTTTCTTT
CDR3 protein: CASSQETRMNTEAFF
J gene: TRBJ1-1
D gene: -
V gene: TRBV3-1/TRBV3-2
clone size: -

CDR3 DNA: TGTGCCAGCAGCTCCCGGGACAGCCGGTACTTC
CDR3 protein: CASSSRDSRYF
J gene: TRBJ1-2
D gene: TRBD1
V gene: TRBV11-2
clone size: -

CDR3 DNA: TGCGCCAGCAGCTTTACTAGCGGGGGGAGTACAGATACGCAGTATTTT
CDR3 protein: CASSFTSGGSTDTQYF
J gene: TRBJ2-3
D gene: TRBD2
V gene: TRBV5-1
clone size: few

CDR3 DNA: TGTGCCAGCAGGTCTACAGGGGACACCGGGGAGCTGTTTTTT
CDR3 protein: CASRSTGDTGELFF
J gene: TRBJ2-2
D gene: TRBD1
V gene: TRBV9
clone size: -

CDR3 DNA: TGCGCCAGCAGCCAAGCGAGGAGCTCCTACAATGAGCAGTTCTTC
CDR3 protein: CASSQARSSYNEQFF
J gene: TRBJ2-1
D gene: -
V gene: TRBV4-1
clone size: -

CDR3 DNA: TGCGCCAGCAGCTTATCCGGGAGATGGATACTCGATTCACCCCTCCACTTT
CDR3 protein: CASSLSGRWILDSPLHF
J gene: TRBJ1-6
D gene: -
V gene: TRBV5-1
clone size: few

CDR3 DNA: TGTGCCAGCAGCTTGGACCGGGGGATAGGGGGCTACACCTTC
CDR3 protein: CASSLDRGIGGYTF
J gene: TRBJ1-2
D gene: -
V gene: TRBV5-6
clone size: -

CDR3 DNA: TGTGCCAGCAGTTACTCACGGTCAGATGAAAAACTGTTTTTT
CDR3 protein: CASSYSRSDEKLFF
J gene: TRBJ1-4
D gene: -
V gene: TRBV6-6
clone size: -